The clone carrying this T cell receptor (beta chain) came up a few times. The antigen remains undetermined. CDR3 length: 16 amino acids. Germline-derived CDR1 and CDR2 are SGHDN and FVKESK. J was trimmed by 2 bases and V by 3 bases; bases with no gene match: 7. Treatment noted: oral pan-JAK inhibitor, 5-10 mg twice daily. The record originates from a study of CD8+ T cells in alopecia areata. For the study at large: Tofacitinib was given for 6 to 18 months, then stopped for 6 months. General observations from the study: Sequencing of scalp samples also includes resident alphabeta T cells from normal skin.

Once RNA had been extracted, it was reverse transcribed into cDNA to act as the sequencing template. The table came from immunoSEQ multiplex PCR; TCRdb's copy has only in-frame clones and leaves some out. The sample yields around 110,000 clones, around 50% seen once. This receptor was taken from a human donor with alopecia areata. Here the sequenced sample was CD8+ T cells sorted from blood, taken at week 24, from a patient treated with tofacitinib. This chain connects TRBV14 to TRBJ2-1; TRBD2 matches 7 bases. The CDR3, as DNA: TGTGCCAGCAGCCAGTGGGGACTAACGACCTACAATGAGCAGTTCTTC. Protein: CASSQWGLTTYNEQFF.